This TCR beta chain was sequenced in a study of cytomegalovirus exposure and HLA in healthy donors. V shed 5 bases and J shed 3 bases, with 14 bases lying between them. The CDR3 runs 14 residues. Per the germline V gene, CDR1 is SGHRS and CDR2 is YFSETQ. The PCR contained 60 Vbeta and 13 Jbeta primers. Sequencing was performed with immunoSEQ multiplex PCR; in TCRdb, only in-frame clones are kept and a portion is missing. The sample contains 95,000 to 150,000 clones, more than 65% of which appear only once. As to this clone: The antigen remains undetermined.

Study outcomes and limitations: TRBV6-2, TRBV6-3 and some other V segments were unresolvable in 87-base-pair reads. There were some public TCRs occurring in many donors, but most TCR sequences were rare.

The chain joins TRBV5-1 to TRBJ1-1; D perhaps matches TRBD1 (6 bases). This receptor was obtained from a woman aged 18-29 years in good health and CMV-seronegative. Sequencing used PBMCs. DNA for the CDR3: TGCGCCAGCAGGGCAACACAGGGTTACACTGAAGCTTTCTTT. Its protein is CASRATQGYTEAFF.